The 21 T cell receptor beta chains below come from one sample, sequenced in a study of CD8 T cells in Susac syndrome. After extraction with the RNeasy kit, about 0.45 to 1 ug of the RNA was reverse transcribed using random hexamers. Using its own MiXCR run on the immunoSEQ multiplex PCR reads, TCRdb lists one record per CDR3 protein. The sample contains roughly 160,000 distinct CDR3 sequences, around 95% of which appear only once. Sequencing was carried out using CD4+ T cells from PBMCs. Every receptor here comes from a human donor with Susac syndrome.

This clonotype was detected once. This chain uses TRBV11-1 with TRBJ2-7, with TRBD1 as a possible D gene (6 bases). This CDR3 comprises 16 residues. In germline, CDR1 is SGHAT, CDR2 FQDESV (reference sequence). V was shortened by 3 bases and J by 8 bases, with 23 bases between the two germline ends. The CDR3 reads CASSLSGARAALQQYF. In nucleotides, the CDR3 is TGTGCCAGCAGCTTGTCAGGGGCACGGGCCGCCTTGCAGCAGTACTTC.

The V call is TRBV6-1, the J call TRBJ1-5, with 11 bases lining up with TRBD1. This CDR3 has 16 residues. In germline, CDR1 is MNHNS, CDR2 SASEGT. Trimming took 6 bases from V and 5 from J; bases not matched to a gene: 9. CDR3 amino acids: CASRRTGGINDQPQHF. DNA for the CDR3: TGTGCCAGCAGAAGGACAGGGGGCATAAATGATCAGCCCCAGCATTTT.

The J gene is TRBJ1-2, the V gene TRBV23-1, with D hard to call. TRBV23-1 is labeled an ORF, and its function is uncertain. The germline V and J ends were trimmed by 8 bases and 5 bases, with 9 bases remaining between them. This CDR3 has 11 amino acids. Here the CDR3 DNA reads TGCGCCAGCGTGAACGATTATGGCTACACCTTC. It codes for CASVNDYGYTF.

The gene calls are TRBV7-2 and TRBJ1-5; 7 nucleotides match TRBD1. After removal of 5 bases from V and 5 bases from J, the junction contained 6 bases not matched to a gene. Germline V gene data show CDR1 as SGHTA and CDR2 as FQGNSA. This CDR3 comprises 14 residues. The CDR3 is CASSLGQVYQPQHF. The CDR3 coding sequence is TGTGCCAGCAGCCTCGGACAGGTCTATCAGCCCCAGCATTTT.

V is TRBV27 and J is TRBJ1-3; D remains unclear. The length of the CDR3 is 13 residues. V shed 5 bases and J shed 2 bases, with 7 bases lying between them. Germline V gene data show CDR1 as MNHEY and CDR2 as SMNVEV (reference sequence). The DNA of the CDR3 is TGTGCCAGCAGTGTCGGAGCTGGAAACACCATATATTTT. This codes for CASSVGAGNTIYF.

The chain couples TRBV25-1 to TRBJ1-2; D may be TRBD1 (6 bases). V was clipped by 4 bases and J by 4 bases, with 19 bases between them. The CDR3 runs 16 residues. CDR1 and CDR2 (germline): MGHDK, SYGVNS. CDR3 bases: TGTGCCAGCAGTGGCGCGGGCGAGGGGGGCCCCTATGGCTACACCTTC. Translated: CASSGAGEGGPYGYTF.

The CDR3 coding sequence is TGTGCCAGCAGTTTACTCGGTAATTCACCCCTCCACTTT. Translating gives CASSLLGNSPLHF. The J gene is TRBJ1-6, the V gene TRBV28; D unclear. From germline, CDR1 is MDHEN and CDR2 SYDVKM. The CDR3 is made up of 13 amino acids. V lost 2 bases to trimming and J lost 6 bases, with 5 bases between them.

V is TRBV20-1 and J is TRBJ2-5; the match to TRBD2 covers 13 bases. CDR1 is DFQATT and CDR2 is SNEGSKA in the germline V gene (reference sequence). V trimming: 4 bases; J trimming: 3 bases; junction bases outside the gene matches: 5. CDR3 length: 15 amino acids. The CDR3 here is CSAKGLAGAEETQYF. CDR3 nucleotides: TGCAGTGCTAAAGGACTAGCGGGGGCCGAAGAGACCCAGTACTTC.

The V gene is TRBV18, the J gene TRBJ2-1; weak D call: TRBD1 (6 bases). Germline CDR1 and CDR2: KGHSH and LQKENI. CDR3 length equals 12 residues. V was cut by 0 bases and J by 12 bases, with 9 bases left in between. The CDR3 reads CASSPPTGRQFF. Written as DNA, the CDR3 is TGTGCCAGCTCACCACCGACAGGAAGGCAGTTCTTC.

The rearrangement uses TRBV30 and TRBJ2-1; 14 bases fit TRBD2. V shed 1 base and J 4 bases; nucleotides not matched to a gene: 6. Germline loops: CDR1 GTSNPN, CDR2 SVGIG (reference sequence). The CDR3 spans 17 residues. The CDR3 here is CAWSGTSGRTIYNEQFF. The DNA of the CDR3 is TGTGCCTGGAGTGGGACTAGCGGGAGGACGATTTACAATGAGCAGTTCTTC.

V gene TRBV5-1 combines with J gene TRBJ2-1; 7 nucleotides agree with TRBD2. The CDR3 contains 15 residues. The germline V gene encodes CDR1 SGHRS and CDR2 YFSETQ. Trimming removed 0 bases from V and 2 bases from J; junction bases left unmatched: 2. CDR3 bases: TGCGCCAGCAGCTTGGCCAGCGGGACCTACAATGAGCAGTTCTTC. Encoded protein: CASSLASGTYNEQFF.

This clonotype was observed a single time. The chain combines TRBV2 with TRBJ2-2; D gene ambiguous. Trimming removed 6 bases from V and 2 bases from J, with 7 bases in between. The CDR3 length is 13 residues. The germline CDR1 and CDR2 sequences are SNHLY and FYNNEI. The DNA for the CDR3 is TGTGCCAGCAGAAGATCCAACACCGGGGAGCTGTTTTTT. Its protein is CASRRSNTGELFF.

Notes on this clonotype: A junction end diverges from the germline sequence, so it may reflect a read error. The chain uses TRBV7-7 and TRBJ2-3; D may be TRBD2 (6 bases). The CDR3 contains 14 residues. Germline V gene sequence: CDR1 SSHAT, CDR2 FNYEAQ (reference sequence). The CDR3: CASSLGGITDTQYF. CDR3 DNA: TGTGCTAGCAGCTTGGGCGGGATCACAGATACGCAGTATTTT.

V gene TRBV28 combines with J gene TRBJ2-5, with unresolved D. Germline assignment: CDR1 MDHEN and CDR2 SYDVKM. CDR3 length: 13 amino acids. V lost 6 bases to trimming and J lost 3 bases, with 11 bases between them. The CDR3 is CASRAQPKETQYF. Here the CDR3 DNA reads TGTGCCAGCAGGGCACAGCCTAAAGAGACCCAGTACTTC.

The V gene is TRBV25-1, the J gene TRBJ2-5; D gene unclear. The ends were cut back, 7 bases at V and 7 bases at J, with 13 bases in the middle. This CDR3 region has 12 residues. CDR1 is MGHDK, CDR2 SYGVNS, per germline. CDR3 in DNA: TGTGCCAGCATCACGAACGTGGGGACCCAGTACTTC. Translated, it gives CASITNVGTQYF. Using reference TRBV25-1 and TRBJ2-5 for the parts outside the CDR3, the full variable domain is EADIYQTPRYLVIGTGKKITLECSQTMGHDKMYWYQQDPGMELHLIHYSYGVNSTEKGDLSSESTVSRIRTEHFPLTLESARPSHTSQYLCASITNVGTQYFGPGTRLLVL.

This chain links TRBV12-3 or TRBV12-4 with TRBJ2-7; 8 positions match TRBD2. The CDR3 extends over 13 amino acids. V was pared by 7 bases and J by 4 bases, with 6 bases of the junction left unmatched. The CDR3: CASMSGRGYEQYF. CDR3 sequence (DNA): TGTGCCAGCATGAGCGGGAGAGGGTACGAGCAGTACTTC.

The V call is TRBV29-1, the J call TRBJ1-2; D is possibly TRBD1 (6 bases). V was trimmed by 4 bases and J by 3 bases, leaving 12 bases between them. The CDR3 has 13 residues. Per the germline V gene, CDR1 is SQVTM and CDR2 is ANQGSEA. The CDR3 spells CSVGGRGHYGYTF. DNA for the CDR3: TGCAGCGTTGGAGGCAGGGGACACTATGGCTACACCTTC.

The rearrangement joins TRBV28 to TRBJ2-7; D may be TRBD1 (6 bases). Germline CDR1 and CDR2: MDHEN and SYDVKM. This CDR3 comprises 15 residues. Trimming left V 7 bases short and J 0 bases short, with 16 bases between. The CDR3 reads CASMPGTRVSYEQYF. CDR3 coding DNA: TGTGCCAGCATGCCCGGGACAAGGGTCTCCTACGAGCAGTACTTC.

The genes are TRBV15 and TRBJ2-6; possibly TRBD2 for D (5 bases). Germline V CDR1 and CDR2: LNHNV, YYDKDF (reference sequence). The CDR3 spans 17 residues. V was shortened by 0 bases and J by 0 bases, with 9 bases between the two germline ends. The CDR3 DNA follows: TGTGCCACCAGCAGAGAAGGGAGAACCTCTGGGGCCAACGTCCTGACTTTC. This encodes CATSREGRTSGANVLTF.

The V call is TRBV20-1, the J call TRBJ2-7; the match to TRBD2 covers 8 bases. After removal of 3 bases from V and 5 bases from J, the junction contained 9 bases not matched to a gene. The CDR3 loop spans 14 amino acids. Per germline, CDR1 DFQATT and CDR2 SNEGSKA (reference sequence). CDR3 sequence: CSASPSGRIHEQYF. The CDR3 nucleotides are TGCAGTGCTAGCCCAAGCGGGAGAATCCACGAGCAGTACTTC.

This rearrangement joins TRBV4-1 to TRBJ1-2; D is ambiguous. V was shortened by 0 bases and J by 4 bases, with 3 bases between the two germline ends. Germline V gives CDR1 MGHRA, CDR2 YSYEKL. This CDR3 spans 12 amino acids. The CDR3 protein is CASSQDVYGYTF. For the CDR3, the DNA is TGCGCCAGCAGCCAAGATGTCTATGGCTACACCTTC.